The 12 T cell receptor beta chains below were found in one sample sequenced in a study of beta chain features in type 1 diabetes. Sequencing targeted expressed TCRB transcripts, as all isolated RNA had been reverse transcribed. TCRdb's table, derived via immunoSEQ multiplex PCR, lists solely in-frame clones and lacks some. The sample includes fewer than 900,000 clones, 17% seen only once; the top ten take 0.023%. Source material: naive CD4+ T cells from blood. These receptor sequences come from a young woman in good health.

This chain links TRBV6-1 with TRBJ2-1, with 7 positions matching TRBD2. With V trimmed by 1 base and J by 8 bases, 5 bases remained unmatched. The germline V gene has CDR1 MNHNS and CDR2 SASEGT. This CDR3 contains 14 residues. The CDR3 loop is CASSEVLATHEQFF. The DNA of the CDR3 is TGTGCCAGCAGTGAAGTACTAGCGACACATGAGCAGTTCTTC.

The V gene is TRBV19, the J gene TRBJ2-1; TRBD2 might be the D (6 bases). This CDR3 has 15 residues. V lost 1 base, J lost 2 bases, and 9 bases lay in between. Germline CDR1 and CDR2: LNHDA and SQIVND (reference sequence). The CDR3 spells CASSIALATYNEQFF. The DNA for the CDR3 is TGTGCCAGTAGTATAGCACTAGCCACCTACAATGAGCAGTTCTTC.

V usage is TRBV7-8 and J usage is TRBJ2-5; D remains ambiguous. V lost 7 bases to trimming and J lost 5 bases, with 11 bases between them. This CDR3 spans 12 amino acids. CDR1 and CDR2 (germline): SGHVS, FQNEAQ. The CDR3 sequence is CASTYLVETQYF. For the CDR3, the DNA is TGTGCCAGCACCTATCTGGTGGAGACCCAGTACTTC.

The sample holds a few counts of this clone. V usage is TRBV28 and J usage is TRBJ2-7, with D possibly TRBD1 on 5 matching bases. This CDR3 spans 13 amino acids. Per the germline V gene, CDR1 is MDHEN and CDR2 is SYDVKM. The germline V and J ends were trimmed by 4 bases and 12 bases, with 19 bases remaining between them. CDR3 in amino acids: CASSSPERIGVYF. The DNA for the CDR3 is TGTGCCAGCAGTTCCCCTGAGAGAATAGGGGTGTACTTC.

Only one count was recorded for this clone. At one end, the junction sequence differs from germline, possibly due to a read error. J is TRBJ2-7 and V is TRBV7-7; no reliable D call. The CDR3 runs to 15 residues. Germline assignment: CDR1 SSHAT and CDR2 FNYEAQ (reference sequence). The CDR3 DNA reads TGTGCTAGCAGCTTAGATCTGAAGAGGTTCTACGAGCAGTACTTC. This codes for CASSLDLKRFYEQYF.

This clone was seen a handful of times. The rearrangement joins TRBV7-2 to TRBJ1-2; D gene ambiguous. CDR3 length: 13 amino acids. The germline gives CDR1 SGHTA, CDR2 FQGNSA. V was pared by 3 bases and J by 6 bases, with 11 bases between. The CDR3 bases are TGTGCCAGCAGCTTTGGATTATTTGATGGCTACACCTTC. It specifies CASSFGLFDGYTF.

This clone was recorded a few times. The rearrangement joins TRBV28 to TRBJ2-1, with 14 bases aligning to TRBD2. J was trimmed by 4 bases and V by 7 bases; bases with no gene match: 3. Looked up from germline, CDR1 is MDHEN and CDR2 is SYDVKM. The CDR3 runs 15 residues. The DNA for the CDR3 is TGTGCCAGCACGAGGACTAGCGGGAGGTACAATGAGCAGTTCTTC. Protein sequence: CASTRTSGRYNEQFF. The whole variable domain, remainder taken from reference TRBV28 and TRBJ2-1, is DVKVTQSSRYLVKRTGEKVFLECVQDMDHENMFWYRQDPGLGLRLIYFSYDVKMKEKGDIPEGYSVSREKKERFSLILESASTNQTSMYLCASTRTSGRYNEQFFGPGTRLTVL.

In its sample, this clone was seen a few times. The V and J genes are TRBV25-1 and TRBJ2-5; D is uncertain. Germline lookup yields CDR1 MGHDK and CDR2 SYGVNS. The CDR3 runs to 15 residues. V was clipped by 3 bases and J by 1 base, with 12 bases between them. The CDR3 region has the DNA TGTGCCAGCAGTGATCACAACCAGTTCCAAGAGACCCAGTACTTC. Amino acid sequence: CASSDHNQFQETQYF. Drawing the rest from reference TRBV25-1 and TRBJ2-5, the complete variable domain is EADIYQTPRYLVIGTGKKITLECSQTMGHDKMYWYQQDPGMELHLIHYSYGVNSTEKGDLSSESTVSRIRTEHFPLTLESARPSHTSQYLCASSDHNQFQETQYFGPGTRLLVL.

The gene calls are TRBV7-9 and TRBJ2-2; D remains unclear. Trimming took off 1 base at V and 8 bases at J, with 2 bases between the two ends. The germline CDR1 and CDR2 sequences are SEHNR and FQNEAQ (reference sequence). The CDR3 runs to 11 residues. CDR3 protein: CASSLDGELFF. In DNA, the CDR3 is TGTGCCAGCAGCTTAGATGGGGAGCTGTTTTTT.

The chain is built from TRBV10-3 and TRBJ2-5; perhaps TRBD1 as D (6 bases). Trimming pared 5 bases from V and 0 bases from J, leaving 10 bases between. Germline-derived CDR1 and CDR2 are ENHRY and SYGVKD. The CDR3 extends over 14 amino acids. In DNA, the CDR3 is TGTGCCATCAGTCCTGGACAGAACCAAGAGACCCAGTACTTC. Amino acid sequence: CAISPGQNQETQYF.

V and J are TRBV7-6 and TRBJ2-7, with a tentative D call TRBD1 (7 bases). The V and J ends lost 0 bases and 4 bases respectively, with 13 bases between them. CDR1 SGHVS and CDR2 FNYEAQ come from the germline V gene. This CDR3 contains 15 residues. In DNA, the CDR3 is TGTGCCAGCAGCTTAGCGGAGGGGACAGCATACGAGCAGTACTTC. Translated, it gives CASSLAEGTAYEQYF.

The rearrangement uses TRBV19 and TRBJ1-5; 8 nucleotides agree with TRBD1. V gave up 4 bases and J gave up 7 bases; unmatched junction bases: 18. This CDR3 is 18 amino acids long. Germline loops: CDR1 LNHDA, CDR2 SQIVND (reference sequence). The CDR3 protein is CASSNRTGFRMAWQPQHF. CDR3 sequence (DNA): TGTGCCAGTAGTAACCGGACAGGGTTCAGAATGGCTTGGCAGCCCCAGCATTTT.